This record concerns one T cell receptor beta chain sequence. Its target is unknown. This sample was taken from a study of cytomegalovirus exposure and HLA in healthy donors. Study in general: It was reported in a later analysis that the roughly 120 validation repertoires used the same platform as the approximately 670 first-cohort repertoires. Overall study results and limits: The finding came from a later analysis; first-cohort TCR clusters tended to co-occur in the 90 to 150 validation repertoires. The listing of 150 or so TCR beta chains classed them as cytomegalovirus-associated.

Produced via immunoSEQ multiplex PCR; TCRdb's table is partial and in-frame only. Here the sample spans under 200,000 clones, about 90% being singletons. Trimming took off 10 bases at V and 3 bases at J, with 16 bases between the two ends. Germline V lookup: CDR1 MNHNS, CDR2 SASEGT. The CDR3 is 13 amino acids. This receptor was identified in a woman aged 18-30 years in good health and CMV-seropositive. The specimen was PBMCs. The gene calls are TRBV6-1 and TRBJ2-7; a possible D gene is TRBD2 (6 bases). CDR3 amino acids: CATYYGGGYEQYF. The CDR3 DNA reads as TGTGCCACCTACTACGGGGGAGGCTACGAGCAGTACTTC.